This T cell receptor beta chain was documented in a study of blood T cell repertoires in COVID-19. Study summary: PBMCs, B-cell-depleted T cells, or T cells were the source of the cDNA or gDNA that made up the material.

Cohort allocation depended upon clinical history that participants reported. Cohort 3 donors were reported recovered after two negative PCRs, clearance, or symptom resolution. Sequenced by immunoSEQ multiplex PCR; TCRdb stores in-frame clones only, minus some. The top ten hold about 3% of the sample, which has roughly 280,000 clones, about 88% seen once. The V gene's germline CDR1 is SGHVS and CDR2 FQNEAQ. The V end lost 5 bases, the J end lost 5 bases, and 21 bases lay between the germline ends. CDR3 size: 16 residues. The material sequenced was PBMCs or T cells enriched from blood (not recorded which). This clonotype was sampled from a woman in her fifties or sixties who had recovered from COVID-19. V is TRBV7-8 and J is TRBJ2-5; maybe TRBD2 (7 bases). Here the CDR3 reads CASSLGGGRAAETQYF. CDR3 DNA sequence: TGTGCCAGCAGCCTCGGCGGGGGCAGGGCCGCTGAGACCCAGTACTTC.